This T cell receptor beta chain stems from a study of shared clonotypes between healthy human individuals. Study-wide points: At large depth, rarefaction still showed sorted-subset sequencing to be incomplete.

The authors ran the assay at deep level. Per the original data handling: ImmunoSEQ yielded junction-only sequences lacking quality scores, so filtering differed. Using immunoSEQ multiplex PCR, the repertoire was profiled, and TCRdb retains in-frame clones only, with some absent. That table supplies the V and J calls and clone size; D and trimming were determined from the DNA. The sample comprises under 1 million clones, around 92% of which are singletons, and about 25% rests with the top ten. Positive CCR7 selection of CD45RO-negative cells yielded the naive CD8 cells, and terminally differentiated effector memory CD45RA+ cells were excluded. Looked up from germline, CDR1 is MNHEY and CDR2 is SVGAGI. CDR3 length: 15 residues. J was trimmed by 7 bases and V by 6 bases; bases with no gene match: 6. Details on this clone: What it binds is unknown.

This clonotype was sampled from a man aged 30 to 39 in good health. V usage is TRBV6-5 and J usage is TRBJ2-2; TRBD1 matches 12 bases. The sample consisted of naive CD8+ T cells sorted from blood. The CDR3 sequence: CASSEGQGAVGELFF. In nucleotides, the CDR3 is TGTGCCAGCAGCGAGGGACAGGGGGCCGTCGGGGAGCTGTTTTTT.